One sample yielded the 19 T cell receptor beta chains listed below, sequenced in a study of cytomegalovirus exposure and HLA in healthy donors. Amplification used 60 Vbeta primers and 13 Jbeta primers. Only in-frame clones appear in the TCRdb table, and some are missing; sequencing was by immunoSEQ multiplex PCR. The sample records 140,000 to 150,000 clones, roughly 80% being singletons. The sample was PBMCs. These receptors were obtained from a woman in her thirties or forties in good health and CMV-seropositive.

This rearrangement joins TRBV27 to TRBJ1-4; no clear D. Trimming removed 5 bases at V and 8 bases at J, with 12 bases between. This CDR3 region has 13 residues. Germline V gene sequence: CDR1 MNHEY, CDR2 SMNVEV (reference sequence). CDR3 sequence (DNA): TGTGCCAGCAGTACGGCCAGGAGGGAAAAACTGTTTTTT. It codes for CASSTARREKLFF.

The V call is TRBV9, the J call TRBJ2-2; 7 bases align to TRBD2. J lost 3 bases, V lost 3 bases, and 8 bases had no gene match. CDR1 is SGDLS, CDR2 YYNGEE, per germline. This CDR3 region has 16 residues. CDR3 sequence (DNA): TGTGCCAGCAGCGACCCAATGAGCGGGGACACCGGGGAGCTGTTTTTT. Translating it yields CASSDPMSGDTGELFF.

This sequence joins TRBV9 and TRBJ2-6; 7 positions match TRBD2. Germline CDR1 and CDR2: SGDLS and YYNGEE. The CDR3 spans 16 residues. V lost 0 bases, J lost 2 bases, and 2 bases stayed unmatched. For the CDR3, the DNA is TGTGCCAGCAGCGTAGGGACTAGTACTGGGGCCAACGTCCTGACTTTC. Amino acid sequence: CASSVGTSTGANVLTF.

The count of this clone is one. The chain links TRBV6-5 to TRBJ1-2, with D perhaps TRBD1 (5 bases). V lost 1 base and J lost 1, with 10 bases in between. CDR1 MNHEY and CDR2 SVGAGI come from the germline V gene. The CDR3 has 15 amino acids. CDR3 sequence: CASSYYGGGNYGYTF. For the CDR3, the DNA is TGTGCCAGCAGTTACTACGGGGGGGGTAACTATGGCTACACCTTC.

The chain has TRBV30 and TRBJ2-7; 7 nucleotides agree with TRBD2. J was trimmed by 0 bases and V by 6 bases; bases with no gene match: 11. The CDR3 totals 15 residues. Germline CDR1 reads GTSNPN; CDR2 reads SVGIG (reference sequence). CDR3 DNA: TGTGCCTGCGAAGCGGGACTCCTTAGCTCCTACGAGCAGTACTTC. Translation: CACEAGLLSSYEQYF.

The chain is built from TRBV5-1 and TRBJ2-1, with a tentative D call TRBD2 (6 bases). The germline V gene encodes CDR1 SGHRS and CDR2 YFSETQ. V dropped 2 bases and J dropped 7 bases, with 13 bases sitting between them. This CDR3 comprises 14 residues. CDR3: CASSFGTYGNEQFF. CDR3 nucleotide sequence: TGCGCCAGCAGCTTTGGGACTTATGGGAATGAGCAGTTCTTC.

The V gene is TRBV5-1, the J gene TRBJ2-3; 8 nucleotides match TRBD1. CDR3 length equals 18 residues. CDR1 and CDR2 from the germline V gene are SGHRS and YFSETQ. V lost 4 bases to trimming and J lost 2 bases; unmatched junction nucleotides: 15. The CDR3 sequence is CASSPGGIRDRLTDTQYF. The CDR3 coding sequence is TGCGCCAGCAGCCCTGGGGGGATTAGGGACAGGCTCACAGATACGCAGTATTTT.

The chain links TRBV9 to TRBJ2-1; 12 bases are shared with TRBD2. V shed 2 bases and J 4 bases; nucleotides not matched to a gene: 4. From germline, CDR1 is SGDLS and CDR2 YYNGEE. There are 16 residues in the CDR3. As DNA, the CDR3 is TGTGCCAGCAGCGTTACTAGCGGGAGGCCTTACAATGAGCAGTTCTTC. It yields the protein CASSVTSGRPYNEQFF. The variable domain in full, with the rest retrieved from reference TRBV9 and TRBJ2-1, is DSGVTQTPKHLITATGQRVTLRCSPRSGDLSVYWYQQSLDQGLQFLIQYYNGEERAKGNILERFSAQQFPDLHSELNLSSLELGDSALYFCASSVTSGRPYNEQFFGPGTRLTVL.

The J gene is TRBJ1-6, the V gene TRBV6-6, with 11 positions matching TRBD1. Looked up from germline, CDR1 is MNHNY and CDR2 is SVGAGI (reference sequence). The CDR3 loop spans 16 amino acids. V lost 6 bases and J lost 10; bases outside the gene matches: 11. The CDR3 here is CASRPYVRTGGSPLHF. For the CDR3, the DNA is TGTGCCAGCAGACCCTACGTTAGGACAGGGGGCTCACCCCTCCACTTT.

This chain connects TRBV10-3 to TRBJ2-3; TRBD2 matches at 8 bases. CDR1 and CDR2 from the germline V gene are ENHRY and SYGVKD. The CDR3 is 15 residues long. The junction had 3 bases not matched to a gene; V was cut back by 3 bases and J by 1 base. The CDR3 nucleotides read TGTGCCATCAGTGATTCGGGGGGGCGCACAGATACGCAGTATTTT. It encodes CAISDSGGRTDTQYF.

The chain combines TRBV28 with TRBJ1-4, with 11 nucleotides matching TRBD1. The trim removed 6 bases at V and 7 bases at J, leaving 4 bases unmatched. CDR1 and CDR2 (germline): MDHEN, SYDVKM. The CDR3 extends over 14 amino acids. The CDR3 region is CASRGQGAREKLFF. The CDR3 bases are TGTGCCAGCAGAGGACAGGGGGCGCGTGAAAAACTGTTTTTT.

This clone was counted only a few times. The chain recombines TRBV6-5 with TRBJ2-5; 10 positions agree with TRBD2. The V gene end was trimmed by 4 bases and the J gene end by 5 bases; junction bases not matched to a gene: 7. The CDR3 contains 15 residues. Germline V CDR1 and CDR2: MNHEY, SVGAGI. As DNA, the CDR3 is TGTGCCAGCAGTTCCCTAGCGGGGGCGTTGGAGACCCAGTACTTC. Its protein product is CASSSLAGALETQYF.

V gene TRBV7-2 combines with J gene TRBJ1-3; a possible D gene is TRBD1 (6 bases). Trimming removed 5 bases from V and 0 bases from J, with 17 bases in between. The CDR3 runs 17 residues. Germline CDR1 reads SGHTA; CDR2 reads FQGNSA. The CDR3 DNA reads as TGTGCCAGCAGCCCCGTTGGACAGTTCATCTCTGGAAACACCATATATTTT. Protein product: CASSPVGQFISGNTIYF.

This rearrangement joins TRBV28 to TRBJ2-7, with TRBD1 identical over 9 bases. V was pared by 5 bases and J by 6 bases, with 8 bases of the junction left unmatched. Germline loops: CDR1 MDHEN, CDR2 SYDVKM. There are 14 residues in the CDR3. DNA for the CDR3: TGTGCCAGCAGTCTCCGGGACAGGGTCTCCGAGCAGTACTTC. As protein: CASSLRDRVSEQYF. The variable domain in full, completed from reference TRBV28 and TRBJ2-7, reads DVKVTQSSRYLVKRTGEKVFLECVQDMDHENMFWYRQDPGLGLRLIYFSYDVKMKEKGDIPEGYSVSREKKERFSLILESASTNQTSMYLCASSLRDRVSEQYFGPGTRLTVT.

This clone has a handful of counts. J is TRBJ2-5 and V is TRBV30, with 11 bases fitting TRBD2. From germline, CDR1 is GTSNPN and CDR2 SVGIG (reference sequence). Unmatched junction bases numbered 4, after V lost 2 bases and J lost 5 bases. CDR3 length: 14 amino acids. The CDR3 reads CAWSLSGRAETQYF. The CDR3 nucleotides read TGTGCCTGGAGTCTTAGCGGGAGGGCGGAGACCCAGTACTTC.

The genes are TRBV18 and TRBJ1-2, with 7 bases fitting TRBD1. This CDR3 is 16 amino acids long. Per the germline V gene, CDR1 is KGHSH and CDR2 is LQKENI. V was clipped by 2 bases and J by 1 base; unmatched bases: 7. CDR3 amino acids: CASSPGTGDLNYGYTF. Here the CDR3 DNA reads TGTGCCAGCTCACCAGGAACAGGGGATCTTAACTATGGCTACACCTTC. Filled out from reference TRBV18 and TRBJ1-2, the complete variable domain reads NAGVMQNPRHLVRRRGQEARLRCSPMKGHSHVYWYRQLPEEGLKFMVYLQKENIIDESGMPKERFSAEFPKEGPSILRIQQVVRGDSAAYFCASSPGTGDLNYGYTFGSGTRLTVV.

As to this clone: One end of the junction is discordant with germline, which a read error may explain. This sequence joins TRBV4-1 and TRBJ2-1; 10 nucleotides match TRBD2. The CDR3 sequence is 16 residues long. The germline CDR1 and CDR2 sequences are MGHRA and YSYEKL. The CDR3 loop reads CASSYLAGDSHNEQFF. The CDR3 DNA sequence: TGCGCCAGCAGCTACCTAGCGGGGGACTCCCACAATGAGCAGTTCTTC.

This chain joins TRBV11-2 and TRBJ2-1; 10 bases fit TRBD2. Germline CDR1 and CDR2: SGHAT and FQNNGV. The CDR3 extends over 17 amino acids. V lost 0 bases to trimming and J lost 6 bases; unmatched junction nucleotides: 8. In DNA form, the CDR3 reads TGTGCCAGCAGCTTAGATCGGAAGCGGGGGGGCCCCAATGAGCAGTTCTTC. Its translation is CASSLDRKRGGPNEQFF.

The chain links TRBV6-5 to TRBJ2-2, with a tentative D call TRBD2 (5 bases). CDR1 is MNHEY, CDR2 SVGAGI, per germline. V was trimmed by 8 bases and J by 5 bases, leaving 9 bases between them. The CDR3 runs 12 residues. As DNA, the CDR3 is TGTGCCAGCCGGTGGAGGACCGGGGAGCTGTTTTTT. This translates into CASRWRTGELFF.